The 15 T cell receptor beta chains given below trace back to one sample, sequenced in a study. Each CDR3 protein is one row after TCRdb ran MiXCR on the 5' RACE reads. Of 62,000 or so distinct CDR3 sequences in the sample, 20% to 25% are singletons; the top ten hold about 3%. The sample taken for sequencing was memory CD4+ T cells sorted from a lymph node. Subset meaning: memory CD4+ T cells, CD4+CD45RO+CD25-. The receptor source for this set is a female donor with breast cancer.

This clonotype occurred a few times. The V call is TRBV10-3, the J call TRBJ2-3; D is ambiguous. The CDR3 totals 12 residues. Germline loops: CDR1 ENHRY, CDR2 SYGVKD. V was clipped by 2 bases and J by 5 bases, with 5 bases between them. CDR3 region: CAISETEDTQYF. CDR3 coding DNA: TGTGCCATCAGTGAGACAGAAGATACGCAGTATTTT.

This clonotype has a count of ten or more. The rearrangement joins TRBV9 to TRBJ2-7, with D maybe TRBD1 (5 bases). The V gene lost 4 bases and the J gene lost 3 bases, with 8 bases spanning the gap. The germline CDR1 and CDR2 sequences are SGDLS and YYNGEE. The CDR3 has 12 amino acids. The DNA for the CDR3 is TGTGCCAGCAGCCGCGACAGCTACGAGCAGTACTTC. Translation gives CASSRDSYEQYF.

There are a few counts of this clonotype. The CDR3 loop is CASSLRGEKPDTQYF. The CDR3 DNA reads TGCGCCAGCAGCCTTAGGGGGGAGAAGCCAGATACGCAGTATTTT. The chain combines TRBV5-1 with TRBJ2-3; D possibly matches TRBD1 or TRBD2 (6 bases each). The CDR3 runs 15 residues. Germline lookup yields CDR1 SGHRS and CDR2 YFSETQ. V was clipped by 4 bases and J by 4 bases, with 16 bases between them.

This clonotype turned up a few times. This rearrangement joins TRBV7-3 to TRBJ2-3, with TRBD2 identical over 7 bases. CDR1 SGHTA and CDR2 FQGTGA come from the germline V gene. The CDR3 covers 13 residues. Trimming took 2 bases from V and 15 from J; bases not matched to a gene: 11. DNA for the CDR3: TGTGCCAGCAGCTTAGGGGGGGAGACTAGACTCTATTTT. Amino acid sequence: CASSLGGETRLYF.

This clonotype has ten or more counts. The chain employs TRBV10-3 and TRBJ2-5; TRBD1 matches at 8 bases. CDR1 is ENHRY, CDR2 SYGVKD, per germline. The length of the CDR3 is 14 residues. The trim removed 6 bases at V and 1 base at J, leaving 4 bases unmatched. The CDR3: CAIRGTGAQETQYF. CDR3 DNA: TGTGCCATCAGAGGGACAGGAGCCCAAGAGACCCAGTACTTC.

A remark on this clonotype: Without the conserved terminal phenylalanine or tryptophan, this CDR3 likely stems from a read error. This sequence joins TRBV5-1 and TRBJ2-2; tentative D call: TRBD2 (6 bases). Germline CDR1 is SGHRS and CDR2 is YFSETQ. Trimming took off 3 bases at V and 5 bases at J, with 14 bases between the two ends. The CDR3 is made up of 15 amino acids. The CDR3 DNA reads TGCGCCAGCAGCTGGGACTCTCCGAGGACCGGGGAGCTGTTTCTT. Translation gives CASSWDSPRTGELFL.

The chain combines TRBV6-1 with TRBJ1-5; D not certain. V lost 6 bases and J 4 bases, leaving 16 bases between the germline ends. Germline CDR1 MNHNS, CDR2 SASEGT. This CDR3 has 15 amino acids. Written as DNA, the CDR3 is TGTGCCAGCAGCCCCGGGCACCGGACTAATCAGCCCCAGCATTTT. Amino acid sequence: CASSPGHRTNQPQHF.

This clonotype has a handful of counts. The chain recombines TRBV12-5 with TRBJ2-1; 15 positions agree with TRBD2. The CDR3 contains 18 residues. V dropped 3 bases and J dropped 2; count of bases not matched to a gene: 5. Germline values: CDR1 LGHNT, CDR2 FRNRAP. CDR3 DNA sequence: TGTGCTAGTGGTTTAACCGGGACTAGCGGGAGGACCTACAATGAGCAGTTCTTC. Amino acids: CASGLTGTSGRTYNEQFF. The full variable domain, rest sourced from reference TRBV12-5 and TRBJ2-1, is DARVTQTPRHKVTEMGQEVTMRCQPILGHNTVFWYRQTMMQGLELLAYFRNRAPLDDSGMPKDRFSAEMPDATLATLKIQPSEPRDSAVYFCASGLTGTSGRTYNEQFFGPGTRLTVL.

Details on this clonotype: One end of the junction does not line up with germline, which may come from a read error. The chain joins TRBV7-7 to TRBJ2-2; D is unclear. The germline V gene has CDR1 SSHAT and CDR2 FNYEAQ (reference sequence). The CDR3 is 14 amino acids. DNA of the CDR3: TGTGCTAGCAGCTCAACCGCGTTCGGCGGGGAGCTGTTTTTT. Translating gives CASSSTAFGGELFF.

This chain uses TRBV5-1 with TRBJ2-7; TRBD2 might be the D (5 bases). V shed 0 bases and J shed 5 bases, with 15 bases lying between them. The CDR3 runs to 15 residues. Germline CDR1 reads SGHRS; CDR2 reads YFSETQ. CDR3 sequence (DNA): TGCGCCAGCAGCTTGGGCGGAGGCAATGTGGACGAGCAGTACTTC. Translation: CASSLGGGNVDEQYF.

This clonotype was found many times. The rearrangement links TRBV12-3 or TRBV12-4 to TRBJ1-2; no definite D call. The CDR3 has 13 residues. With 6 bases removed from V and 2 bases from J, the gap between germline ends came to 10 bases. CDR3 amino acids: CASSRTSNYGYTF. CDR3 DNA sequence: TGTGCCAGCAGCCGGACGTCGAACTATGGCTACACCTTC.

In regard to this clonotype: Sequence at one end of the junction differs from germline and may be a read error. The chain couples TRBV4-1 to TRBJ2-1; 15 bases map to TRBD2. Germline values: CDR1 MGHRA, CDR2 YSYEKL. The CDR3 extends over 19 amino acids. CDR3 amino acids: CARSHPGLAGGPVHNEQFF. CDR3 bases: TGCGCCCGCAGCCACCCCGGACTAGCGGGAGGGCCAGTCCACAATGAGCAGTTCTTC.

This clonotype was detected many times. V gene TRBV29-1 combines with J gene TRBJ1-2; no clear D gene. Between the trimmed V and J ends, which lost 6 bases and 1 base, there was a span of 9 bases. Per the germline V gene, CDR1 is SQVTM and CDR2 is ANQGSEA. This CDR3 is built from 12 residues. The CDR3 sequence: CSVSGFNYGYTF. The CDR3 DNA follows: TGCAGCGTCTCGGGGTTTAACTATGGCTACACCTTC.

At least ten counts were recorded for this clonotype. This sequence joins TRBV7-8 and TRBJ1-2, with 7 bases that match TRBD1. Germline V gene sequence: CDR1 SGHVS, CDR2 FQNEAQ. The trim removed 5 bases at V and 8 bases at J, leaving 11 bases unmatched. The CDR3 is 14 residues long. DNA of the CDR3: TGTGCCAGCAGCCAGTTCGACAGGGCGGGGGGCTACACCTTC. It yields the protein CASSQFDRAGGYTF.

This clonotype was observed a few times. The chain recombines TRBV28 with TRBJ1-6; the D gene is possibly TRBD1 (6 bases). There are 15 residues in the CDR3. Trimming pared 6 bases from V and 8 bases from J, leaving 17 bases between. From germline, CDR1 is MDHEN and CDR2 SYDVKM. The CDR3 DNA reads as TGTGCCAGCAGACTCCGGGGGGCCGTGGATTCACCCCTCCACTTT. Amino acid sequence: CASRLRGAVDSPLHF.